The table lists the clone carrying this T cell receptor (beta chain) with many counts. Trimming took off 1 base at V and 2 bases at J, with 9 bases between the two ends. Germline loops: CDR1 SGHAT, CDR2 FQNNGV. The CDR3 length is 14 residues. RNA transcripts were the template for amplifying TCR beta CDR3 regions. TCR CDR3 underwent first-round RT-PCR with the HTBI primer set. TCRdb reprocessed the multiplex PCR reads with MiXCR, giving one entry per CDR3 protein. The data contain 150,000 or so distinct CDR3 sequences, 8% to 9.5% of them seen just once; the ten biggest clones take up roughly a fifth. This specimen belongs to a study of T cells in Graves' hyperthyroidism and ophthalmopathy.

This TCR was recovered from a woman younger than 35 with Graves' hyperthyroidism that later progressed to Graves' ophthalmopathy. The chain is built from TRBV11-2 and TRBJ2-7; a possible D gene is TRBD2 (5 bases). Sequencing input: blood. CDR3 bases: TGTGCCAGCAGCTTAGGTACGGGAACCTACGAGCAGTACTTC. Translating gives CASSLGTGTYEQYF.